The 17 T cell receptor beta chains listed next were all sequenced from one sample in a study of T cell changes during pregnancy in multiple sclerosis. Method: immunoSEQ multiplex PCR; TCRdb's copy keeps in-frame clones and lacks some. The sample lists about 110,000 clones, around 93% occurring once. This specimen consisted of peripheral blood, obtained in the third trimester of pregnancy. Source of these receptors: a female donor in good health, enrolled as a control in a pregnancy study.

The chain links TRBV4-1 to TRBJ2-1; the D is unclear. V was clipped by 4 bases and J by 4 bases, with 11 bases between them. CDR3 length equals 14 residues. Germline CDR1 reads MGHRA; CDR2 reads YSYEKL. The CDR3 DNA sequence: TGCGCCAGCAGCCCCCGAGACTCGTACAATGAGCAGTTCTTC. It specifies CASSPRDSYNEQFF.

About this clone: A junction end diverges from the germline sequence, so it may reflect a read error. The CDR3 loop is CASSWGGDPEASF. The DNA of the CDR3 is TGTGCCAGCAGCTGGGGGGGTGACCCTGAAGCTTCCTTT. This chain links TRBV5-6 with TRBJ1-1; D is perhaps TRBD1 (5 bases). Germline V gives CDR1 SGHDT, CDR2 YYEEEE. The CDR3 contains 13 residues.

The V and J genes are TRBV5-8 and TRBJ1-5; 7 nucleotides agree with TRBD1. With V trimmed by 5 bases and J by 5 bases, 16 bases remained unmatched. CDR3 length: 17 amino acids. Germline V gene lookup returns CDR1 SGHTS and CDR2 YDEGEE. CDR3 in amino acids: CASRQNRGQKGDQPQHF. CDR3 nucleotide sequence: TGTGCCAGCAGGCAAAACAGGGGCCAAAAGGGTGATCAGCCCCAGCATTTT.

The rearrangement uses TRBV6-4 and TRBJ2-1; 8 nucleotides align to TRBD1. The V and J ends lost 7 bases and 8 bases, in that order; junction bases with no gene match: 13. The CDR3 sequence is 15 residues long. CDR1 and CDR2 (germline): MRHNA, SNTAGT. The CDR3 protein is CASMKGQGEGDEQFF. The CDR3 DNA follows: TGTGCCAGCATGAAAGGACAGGGCGAAGGCGATGAGCAGTTCTTC.

The rearrangement joins TRBV19 to TRBJ1-1; 9 bases line up with TRBD1. Germline assignment: CDR1 LNHDA and CDR2 SQIVND (reference sequence). The junction had 11 bases not matched to a gene; V was cut back by 3 bases and J by 6 bases. CDR3 length: 16 amino acids. The CDR3 sequence is CASSMGPLGQGAEAFF. The DNA of the CDR3 is TGTGCCAGTAGTATGGGCCCCCTGGGACAGGGAGCTGAAGCTTTCTTT.

V and J are TRBV19 and TRBJ1-6; D ambiguous. Germline assignment: CDR1 LNHDA and CDR2 SQIVND (reference sequence). The CDR3 extends over 14 amino acids. V lost 3 bases to trimming and J lost 7 bases, with 10 bases between them. CDR3 sequence reads: CASSMSLGNSPLHF. The CDR3, as DNA: TGTGCCAGTAGTATGTCTCTCGGGAATTCACCCCTCCACTTT.

In nucleotides, the CDR3 is TGTGCCAGCAGTTACGATTTTCGACAGGGGATCCACGAGCAGTACTTC. Protein product: CASSYDFRQGIHEQYF. J is TRBJ2-7 and V is TRBV6-6, with 8 bases fitting TRBD1. The CDR3 is 16 amino acids. The V and J ends lost 2 bases and 5 bases, in that order; junction bases with no gene match: 11. The germline CDR1 and CDR2 sequences are MNHNY and SVGAGI (reference sequence).

This chain uses TRBV4-3 with TRBJ2-1, with D perhaps TRBD2 (6 bases). CDR3 length equals 18 residues. Trimming shortened V by 1 base and J by 2 bases, and 18 bases separated the two germline ends. CDR1 is LGHNA, CDR2 YSLEER, per germline. CDR3 bases: TGCGCCAGCAGCCAAGCCTACCAAAACCCGGGGGCCTACAATGAGCAGTTCTTC. It codes for CASSQAYQNPGAYNEQFF.

In its sample, this clone was seen once. The rearrangement uses TRBV9 and TRBJ2-7, with TRBD1 identical over 7 bases. The germline gives CDR1 SGDLS, CDR2 YYNGEE. The CDR3 loop spans 14 amino acids. V was pared by 3 bases and J by 0 bases, with 3 bases of the junction left unmatched. CDR3 nucleotide sequence: TGTGCCAGCAGCGCGGGACAGAGCTCCTACGAGCAGTACTTC. Its protein is CASSAGQSSYEQYF.

This clone is medium-sized by share. V is TRBV9 and J is TRBJ2-1; 7 bases line up with TRBD2. This CDR3 has 15 amino acids. V was pared by 3 bases and J by 5 bases, with 8 bases of the junction left unmatched. From germline, CDR1 is SGDLS and CDR2 YYNGEE. CDR3 bases: TGTGCCAGCAGCGGGATCGGGGGGAACAACAATGAGCAGTTCTTC. It encodes CASSGIGGNNNEQFF.

The chain joins TRBV7-9 to TRBJ1-3, with D perhaps matching TRBD1 (5 bases). CDR1 is SEHNR and CDR2 is FQNEAQ in the germline V gene (reference sequence). Trimming stripped 5 bases from V and 0 bases from J, with 14 bases between. The CDR3 is made up of 16 amino acids. The CDR3 DNA reads as TGTGCCAGCAGCCGCCAAGGGGCCATCTCTGGAAACACCATATATTTT. Translation gives CASSRQGAISGNTIYF.

The CDR3: CASSYSDQGGGNTIYF. The CDR3 bases are TGTGCCAGCAGTTACAGCGACCAGGGAGGTGGAAACACCATATATTTT. This chain links TRBV6-6 with TRBJ1-3, with TRBD1 as a possible D gene (5 bases). Germline CDR1 and CDR2: MNHNY and SVGAGI (reference sequence). This CDR3 region has 16 residues. V lost 2 bases and J lost 3, with 14 bases in between.

The rearrangement uses TRBV29-1 and TRBJ2-2; possible D gene TRBD2, 6 bases. Trimming removed 6 bases at V and 3 bases at J, with 17 bases between. From germline, CDR1 is SQVTM and CDR2 ANQGSEA. The CDR3 runs 15 residues. CDR3 in amino acids: CSVRQTRGYTGELFF. DNA of the CDR3: TGCAGCGTCCGTCAGACTAGAGGTTACACCGGGGAGCTGTTTTTT.

The rearrangement joins TRBV29-1 to TRBJ2-5; a weak D match, TRBD1 (5 bases). The DNA end is more similar to TRBJ2-7, so the J call may be wrong. CDR1 and CDR2 from the germline V gene are SQVTM and ANQGSEA. The CDR3 runs 14 residues. The CDR3 DNA follows: TGCAGCGTTGAAGATCGGCAGGGTACCTACGAGCAGTACTTC. Amino acids: CSVEDRQGTYEQYF.

This clone was seen once. The CDR3 region has the DNA TGTGCCAGCAGTTTCCGGACACCCGACTATGGCTACACCTTC. Translating gives CASSFRTPDYGYTF. This chain uses TRBV27 with TRBJ1-2; D might be TRBD1 (5 bases). V lost 3 bases and J 3 bases, leaving 11 bases between the germline ends. Looked up from germline, CDR1 is MNHEY and CDR2 is SMNVEV (reference sequence). The CDR3 consists of 14 residues.

Note on this clone: Other DNA sequences of this sample code for an identical CDR3. The CDR3 region is CASSLDREAYGYTF. In nucleotides, the CDR3 is TGCGCCAGCAGCTTAGACAGGGAGGCCTATGGCTACACCTTC. The chain uses TRBV5-1 and TRBJ1-2, with 7 positions matching TRBD1. CDR1 SGHRS and CDR2 YFSETQ come from the germline V gene. The CDR3 has 14 amino acids. Germline trimming cut 2 bases from V and 4 bases from J; bases unmatched to any gene: 5.

J is TRBJ2-2 and V is TRBV7-9, with TRBD2 matching over 9 bases. Germline assignment: CDR1 SEHNR and CDR2 FQNEAQ (reference sequence). The CDR3 is 16 amino acids. J was trimmed by 5 bases and V by 6 bases; bases with no gene match: 10. The CDR3 region has the DNA TGTGCCAGCAGTCCCGGGTTAGCGGGGGAGACCGGGGAGCTGTTTTTT. It is translated as CASSPGLAGETGELFF.